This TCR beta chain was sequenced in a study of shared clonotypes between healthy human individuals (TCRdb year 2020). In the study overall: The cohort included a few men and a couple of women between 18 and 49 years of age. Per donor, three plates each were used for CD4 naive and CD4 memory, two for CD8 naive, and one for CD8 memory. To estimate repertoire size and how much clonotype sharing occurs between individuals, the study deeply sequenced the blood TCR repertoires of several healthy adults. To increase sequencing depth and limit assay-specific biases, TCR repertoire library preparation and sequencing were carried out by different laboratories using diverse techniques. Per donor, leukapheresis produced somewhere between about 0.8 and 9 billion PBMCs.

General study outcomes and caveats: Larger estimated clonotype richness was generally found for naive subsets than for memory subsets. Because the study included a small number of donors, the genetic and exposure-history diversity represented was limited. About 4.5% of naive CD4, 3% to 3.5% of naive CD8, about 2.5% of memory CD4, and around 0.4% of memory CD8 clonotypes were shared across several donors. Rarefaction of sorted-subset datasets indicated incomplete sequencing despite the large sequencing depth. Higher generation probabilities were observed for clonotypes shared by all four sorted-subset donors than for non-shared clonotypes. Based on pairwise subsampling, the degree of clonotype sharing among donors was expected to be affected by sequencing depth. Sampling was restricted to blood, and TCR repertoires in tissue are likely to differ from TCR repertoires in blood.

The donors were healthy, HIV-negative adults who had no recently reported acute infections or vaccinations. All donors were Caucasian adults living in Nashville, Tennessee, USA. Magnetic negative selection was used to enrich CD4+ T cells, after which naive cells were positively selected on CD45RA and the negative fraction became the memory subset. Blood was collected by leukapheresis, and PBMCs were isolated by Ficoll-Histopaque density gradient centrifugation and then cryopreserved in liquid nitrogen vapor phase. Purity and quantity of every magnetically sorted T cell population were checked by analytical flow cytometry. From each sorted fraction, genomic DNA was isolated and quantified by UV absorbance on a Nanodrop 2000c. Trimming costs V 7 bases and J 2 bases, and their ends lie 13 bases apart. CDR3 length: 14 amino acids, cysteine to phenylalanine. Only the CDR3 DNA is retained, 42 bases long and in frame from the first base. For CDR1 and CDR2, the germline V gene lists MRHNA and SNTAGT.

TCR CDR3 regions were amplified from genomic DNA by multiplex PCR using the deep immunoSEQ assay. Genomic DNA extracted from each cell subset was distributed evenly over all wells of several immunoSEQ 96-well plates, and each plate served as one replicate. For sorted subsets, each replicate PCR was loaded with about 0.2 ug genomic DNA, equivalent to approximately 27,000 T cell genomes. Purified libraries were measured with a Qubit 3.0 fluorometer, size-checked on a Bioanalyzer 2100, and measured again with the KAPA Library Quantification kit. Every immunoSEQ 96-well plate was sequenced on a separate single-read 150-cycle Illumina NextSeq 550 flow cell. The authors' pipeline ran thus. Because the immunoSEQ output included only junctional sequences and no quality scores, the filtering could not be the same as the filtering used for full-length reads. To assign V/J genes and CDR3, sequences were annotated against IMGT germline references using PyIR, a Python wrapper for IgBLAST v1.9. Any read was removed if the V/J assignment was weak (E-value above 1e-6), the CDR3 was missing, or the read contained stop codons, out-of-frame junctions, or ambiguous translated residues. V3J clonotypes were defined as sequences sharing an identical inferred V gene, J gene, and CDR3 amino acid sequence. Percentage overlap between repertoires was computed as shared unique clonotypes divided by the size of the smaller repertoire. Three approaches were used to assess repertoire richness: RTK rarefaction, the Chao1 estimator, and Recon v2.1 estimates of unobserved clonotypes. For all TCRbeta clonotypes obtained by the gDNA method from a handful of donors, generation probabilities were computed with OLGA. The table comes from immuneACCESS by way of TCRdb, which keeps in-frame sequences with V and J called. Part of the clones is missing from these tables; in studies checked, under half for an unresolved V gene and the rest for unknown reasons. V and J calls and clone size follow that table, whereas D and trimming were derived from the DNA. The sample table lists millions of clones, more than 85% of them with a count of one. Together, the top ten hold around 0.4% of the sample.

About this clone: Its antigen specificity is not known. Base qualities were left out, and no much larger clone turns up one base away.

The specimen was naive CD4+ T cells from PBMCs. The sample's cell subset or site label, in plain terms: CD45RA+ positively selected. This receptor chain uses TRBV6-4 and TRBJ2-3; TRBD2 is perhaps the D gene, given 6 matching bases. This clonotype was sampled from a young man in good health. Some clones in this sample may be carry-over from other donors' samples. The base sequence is TGTGCCAGCAATATCCTAGCGTACACAGATACGCAGTATTTT. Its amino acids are CASNILAYTDTQYF.